A selection of T cell receptor beta chains follows, all from one sample in a study of response to subunit inactivated influenza vaccine. One entry per CDR3 protein, called by TCRdb with MiXCR from the RT-PCR reads. The table has fewer than 700,000 distinct CDR3 sequences, approximately 12% seen once. Sequenced material: PBMCs from blood, taken roughly 48 days after vaccination. Receptors were obtained from a man between 45 and 60 years old who received an inactivated influenza vaccine. Both conserved end residues are part of each CDR3. D genes are given only for firm matches. Not every row has a clone size; where given, it reads once, few, many or a size class.

>TRBV7-9|TRBJ2-5|TRBD1|NA
CASSTGQGSLETQYF
TGTGCCAGCAGCACGGGACAGGGGAGTTTGGAGACCCAGTACTTC
>TRBV24-1|TRBJ2-2|NA|NA
CATSDSRTASGELFF
TGTGCCACCAGTGATTCTAGGACCGCTTCCGGGGAGCTGTTTTTT
>TRBV6-5|TRBJ2-5|NA|few
CASGLAETQYF
TGTGCCAGCGGGCTGGCAGAGACCCAGTACTTC
>TRBV12-3/TRBV12-4|TRBJ2-7|NA|few
CASSLDFARDYEQYF
TGTGCCAGCAGTTTAGATTTTGCCCGAGACTACGAGCAGTACTTC
>TRBV7-2|TRBJ1-3|NA|few
CASSQDFSGNTIYF
TGTGCCAGCAGCCAAGACTTCTCTGGAAACACCATATATTTT
>TRBV5-1|TRBJ1-2|NA|few
CASRTGQLEVYGYTF
TGCGCCAGCAGAACAGGACAGTTAGAGGTCTATGGCTACACCTTC
>TRBV11-2|TRBJ2-6|TRBD1|many
CASSSGTGVSSGANVLTF
TGTGCCAGCAGCTCCGGGACAGGAGTAAGCTCTGGGGCCAACGTCCTGACTTTC
>TRBV28|TRBJ1-5|NA|NA
CASSPPSQPQHF
TGTGCCAGCAGTCCCCCGAGTCAGCCCCAGCATTTT
>TRBV7-8|TRBJ1-2|NA|NA
CASRSGRFNYGYTF
TGTGCCAGCAGATCAGGACGCTTTAACTATGGCTACACCTTC
>TRBV7-2|TRBJ2-3|NA|NA
CASSLERNTDTQYF
TGTGCCAGCAGCTTAGAGAGGAACACAGATACGCAGTATTTT
>TRBV24-1|TRBJ2-5|NA|NA
CATSDFTAGSQETQYF
TGTGCCACCAGTGATTTTACGGCAGGAAGTCAAGAGACCCAGTACTTC
>TRBV7-9|TRBJ2-7|TRBD2|NA
CASSMTGLAGGEQYF
TGTGCCAGCAGCATGACTGGACTAGCGGGGGGCGAGCAGTACTTC
>TRBV5-6|TRBJ2-7|NA|many
CASSLANSYEQYF
TGTGCCAGCAGCTTGGCCAACTCCTACGAGCAGTACTTC
>TRBV7-6|TRBJ2-7|TRBD2|NA
CASSRTSGGAHEQYF
TGTGCCAGCAGCCGAACTAGCGGGGGGGCCCACGAGCAGTACTTC
>TRBV10-3|TRBJ1-1|NA|many
CAIKSPTSTEAFF
TGTGCCATCAAATCCCCGACTAGCACTGAAGCTTTCTTT
>TRBV28|TRBJ1-5|TRBD1|NA
CASSLWLRGEGGMGNQPQHF
TGTGCCAGCAGTTTATGGTTGAGGGGGGAAGGGGGCATGGGCAATCAGCCCCAGCATTTT
>TRBV6-5|TRBJ2-1|NA|NA
CASRYGRNEQFF
TGTGCCAGCAGATACGGACGCAATGAGCAGTTCTTC
>TRBV5-6|TRBJ1-1|NA|few
CASNGNAGLNTEAFF
TGTGCCAGCAACGGCAATGCAGGGCTGAACACTGAAGCTTTCTTT
>TRBV7-9|TRBJ2-1|NA|few
CASSSGWGANEQFF
TGTGCCAGCAGCTCAGGTTGGGGTGCTAATGAGCAGTTCTTC